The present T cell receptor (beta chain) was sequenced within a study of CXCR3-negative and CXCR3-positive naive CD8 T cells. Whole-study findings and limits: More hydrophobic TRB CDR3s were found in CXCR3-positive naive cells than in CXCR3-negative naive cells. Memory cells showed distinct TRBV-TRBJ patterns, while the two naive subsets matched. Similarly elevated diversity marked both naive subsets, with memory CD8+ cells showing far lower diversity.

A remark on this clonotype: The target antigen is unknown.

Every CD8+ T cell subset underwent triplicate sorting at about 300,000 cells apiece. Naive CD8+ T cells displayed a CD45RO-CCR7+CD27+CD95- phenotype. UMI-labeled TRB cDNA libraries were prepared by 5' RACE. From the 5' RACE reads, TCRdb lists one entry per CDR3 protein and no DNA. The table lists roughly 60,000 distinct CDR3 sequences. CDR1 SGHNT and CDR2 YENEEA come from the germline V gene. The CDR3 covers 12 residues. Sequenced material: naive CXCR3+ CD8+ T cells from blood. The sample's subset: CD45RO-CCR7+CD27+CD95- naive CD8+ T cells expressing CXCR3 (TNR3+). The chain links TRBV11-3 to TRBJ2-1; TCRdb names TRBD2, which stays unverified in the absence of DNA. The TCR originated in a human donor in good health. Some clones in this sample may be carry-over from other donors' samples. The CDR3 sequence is CASSSYSDEQFF. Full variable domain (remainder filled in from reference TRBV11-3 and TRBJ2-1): EAGVVQSPRYKIIEKKQPVAFWCNPISGHNTLYWYLQNLGQGPELLIRYENEEAVDDSQLPKDRFSAERLKGVDSTLKIQPAELGDSAVYLCASSSYSDEQFFGPGTRLTVL.